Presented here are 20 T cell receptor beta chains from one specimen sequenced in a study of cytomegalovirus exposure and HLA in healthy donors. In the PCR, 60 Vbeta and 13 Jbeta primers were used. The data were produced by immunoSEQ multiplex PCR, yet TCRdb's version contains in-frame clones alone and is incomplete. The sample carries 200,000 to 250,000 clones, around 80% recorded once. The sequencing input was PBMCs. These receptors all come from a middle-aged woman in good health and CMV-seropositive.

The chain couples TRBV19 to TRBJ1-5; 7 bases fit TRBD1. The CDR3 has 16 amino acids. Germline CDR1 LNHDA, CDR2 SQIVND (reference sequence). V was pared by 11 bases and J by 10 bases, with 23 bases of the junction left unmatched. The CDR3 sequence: CASYEGGGKTGQPQHF. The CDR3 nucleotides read TGTGCCTCCTATGAGGGGGGAGGAAAGACAGGGCAACCCCAGCATTTT.

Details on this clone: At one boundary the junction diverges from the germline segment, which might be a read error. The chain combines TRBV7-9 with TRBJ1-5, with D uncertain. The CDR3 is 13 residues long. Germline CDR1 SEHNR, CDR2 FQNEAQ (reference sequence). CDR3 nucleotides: TGTTCCAGCAGCTCCAGCGGTAATCAGCCCCAGCATTTT. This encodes CSSSSSGNQPQHF.

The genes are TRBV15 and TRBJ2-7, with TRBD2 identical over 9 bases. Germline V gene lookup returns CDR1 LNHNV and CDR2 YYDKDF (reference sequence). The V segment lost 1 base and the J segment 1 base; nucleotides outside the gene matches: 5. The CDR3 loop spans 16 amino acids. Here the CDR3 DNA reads TGTGCCACCAGCAGAGGCCCTAGCGGGGTTTCCTACGAGCAGTACTTC. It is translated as CATSRGPSGVSYEQYF.

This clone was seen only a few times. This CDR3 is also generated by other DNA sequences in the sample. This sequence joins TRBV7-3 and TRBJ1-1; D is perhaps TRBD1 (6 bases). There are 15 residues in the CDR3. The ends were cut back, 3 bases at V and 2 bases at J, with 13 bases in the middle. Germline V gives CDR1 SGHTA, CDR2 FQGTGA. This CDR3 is CASSLGGGGNTEAFF. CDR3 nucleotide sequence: TGTGCCAGCAGCTTGGGGGGAGGGGGTAACACTGAAGCTTTCTTT.

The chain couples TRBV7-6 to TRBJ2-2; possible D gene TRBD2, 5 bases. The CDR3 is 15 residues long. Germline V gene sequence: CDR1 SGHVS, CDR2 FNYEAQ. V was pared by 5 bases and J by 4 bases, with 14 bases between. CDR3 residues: CASSPRTRGTGELFF. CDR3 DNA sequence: TGTGCCAGCAGCCCCCGGACTCGGGGCACCGGGGAGCTGTTTTTT. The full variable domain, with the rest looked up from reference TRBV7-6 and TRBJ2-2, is GAGVSQSPRYKVTKRGQDVALRCDPISGHVSLYWYRQALGQGPEFLTYFNYEAQQDKSGLPNDRFSAERPEGSISTLTIQRTEQRDSAMYRCASSPRTRGTGELFFGEGSRLTVL.

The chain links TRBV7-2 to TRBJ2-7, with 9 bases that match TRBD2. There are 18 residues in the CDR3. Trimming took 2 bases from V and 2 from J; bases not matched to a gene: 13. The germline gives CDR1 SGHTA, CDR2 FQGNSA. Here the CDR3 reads CASSLWSSGEILPYEQYF. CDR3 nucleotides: TGTGCCAGCAGCTTATGGTCTAGCGGGGAGATTCTACCCTACGAGCAGTACTTC.

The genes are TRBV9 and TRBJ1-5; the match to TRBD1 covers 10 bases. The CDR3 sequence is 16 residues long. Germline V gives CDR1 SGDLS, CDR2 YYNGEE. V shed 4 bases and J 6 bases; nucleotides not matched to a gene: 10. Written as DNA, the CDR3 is TGTGCCAGCAGCCTAGGGACAGGGGATTCAGGTCAGCCCCAGCATTTT. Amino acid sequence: CASSLGTGDSGQPQHF. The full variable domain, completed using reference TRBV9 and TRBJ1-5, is DSGVTQTPKHLITATGQRVTLRCSPRSGDLSVYWYQQSLDQGLQFLIQYYNGEERAKGNILERFSAQQFPDLHSELNLSSLELGDSALYFCASSLGTGDSGQPQHFGDGTRLSIL.

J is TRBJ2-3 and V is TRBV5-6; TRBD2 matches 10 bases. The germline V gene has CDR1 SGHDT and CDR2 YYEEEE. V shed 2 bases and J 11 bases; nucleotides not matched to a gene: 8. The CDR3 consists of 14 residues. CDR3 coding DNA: TGTGCCAGCAGCTTTCTAGCGGGAGTCTCCGAGCAGTATTTT. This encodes CASSFLAGVSEQYF.

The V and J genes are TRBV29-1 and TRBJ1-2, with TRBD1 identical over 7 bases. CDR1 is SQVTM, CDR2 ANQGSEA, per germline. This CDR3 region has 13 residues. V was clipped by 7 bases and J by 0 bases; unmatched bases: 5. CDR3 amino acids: CSAGTVSNYGYTF. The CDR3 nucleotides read TGCAGCGCCGGGACAGTCTCTAACTATGGCTACACCTTC. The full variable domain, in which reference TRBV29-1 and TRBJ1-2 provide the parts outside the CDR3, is SAVISQKPSRDICQRGTSLTIQCQVDSQVTMMFWYRQQPGQSLTLIATANQGSEATYESGFVIDKFPISRPNLTFSTLTVSNMSPEDSSIYLCSAGTVSNYGYTFGSGTRLTVV.

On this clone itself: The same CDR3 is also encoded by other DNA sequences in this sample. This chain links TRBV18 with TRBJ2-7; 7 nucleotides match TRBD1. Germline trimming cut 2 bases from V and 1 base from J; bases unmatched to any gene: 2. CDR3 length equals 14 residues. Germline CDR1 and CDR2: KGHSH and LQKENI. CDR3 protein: CASSPRTGSYEQYF. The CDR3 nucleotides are TGTGCCAGCTCACCAAGGACAGGTTCCTACGAGCAGTACTTC.

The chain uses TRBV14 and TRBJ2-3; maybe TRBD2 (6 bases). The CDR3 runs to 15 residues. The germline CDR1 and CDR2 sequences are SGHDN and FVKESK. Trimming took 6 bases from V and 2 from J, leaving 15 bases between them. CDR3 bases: TGTGCCAGCAGGTCAGCGGAGGGACTCACAGATACGCAGTATTTT. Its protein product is CASRSAEGLTDTQYF.

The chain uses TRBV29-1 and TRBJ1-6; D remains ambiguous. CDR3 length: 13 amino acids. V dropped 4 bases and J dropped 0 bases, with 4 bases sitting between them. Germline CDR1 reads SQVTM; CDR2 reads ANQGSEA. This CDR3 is CSVARSYNSPLHF. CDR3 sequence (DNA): TGCAGCGTTGCCCGCTCCTATAATTCACCCCTCCACTTT.

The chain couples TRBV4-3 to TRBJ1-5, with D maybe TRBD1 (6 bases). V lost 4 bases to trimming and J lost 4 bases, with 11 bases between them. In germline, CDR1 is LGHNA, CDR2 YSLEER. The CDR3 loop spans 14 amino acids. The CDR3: CASSLFTGNQPQHF. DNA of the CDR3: TGCGCCAGCAGCCTATTTACAGGGAATCAGCCCCAGCATTTT.

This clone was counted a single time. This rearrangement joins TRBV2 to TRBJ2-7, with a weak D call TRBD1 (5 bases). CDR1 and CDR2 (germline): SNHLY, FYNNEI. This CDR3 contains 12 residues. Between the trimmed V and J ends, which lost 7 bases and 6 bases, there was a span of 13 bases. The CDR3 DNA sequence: TGTGCCAGCAAAGAGACAGCTCCCGAGCAGTACTTC. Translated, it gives CASKETAPEQYF. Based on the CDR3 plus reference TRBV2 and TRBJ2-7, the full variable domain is EPEVTQTPSHQVTQMGQEVILRCVPISNHLYFYWYRQILGQKVEFLVSFYNNEISEKSEIFDDQFSVERPDGSNFTLKIRSTKLEDSAMYFCASKETAPEQYFGPGTRLTVT.

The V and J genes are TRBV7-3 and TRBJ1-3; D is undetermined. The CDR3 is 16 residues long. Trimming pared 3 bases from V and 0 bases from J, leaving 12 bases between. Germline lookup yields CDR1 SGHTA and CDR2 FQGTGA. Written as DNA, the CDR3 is TGTGCCAGCAGCTTCTCAGGAAGTCGCTCTGGAAACACCATATATTTT. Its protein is CASSFSGSRSGNTIYF.

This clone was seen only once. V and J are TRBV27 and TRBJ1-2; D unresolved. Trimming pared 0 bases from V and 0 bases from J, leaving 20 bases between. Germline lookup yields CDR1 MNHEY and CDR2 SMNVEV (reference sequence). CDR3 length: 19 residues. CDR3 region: CASSLSFGPGEAANYGYTF. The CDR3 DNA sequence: TGTGCCAGCAGTTTATCTTTTGGGCCCGGGGAGGCAGCTAACTATGGCTACACCTTC.

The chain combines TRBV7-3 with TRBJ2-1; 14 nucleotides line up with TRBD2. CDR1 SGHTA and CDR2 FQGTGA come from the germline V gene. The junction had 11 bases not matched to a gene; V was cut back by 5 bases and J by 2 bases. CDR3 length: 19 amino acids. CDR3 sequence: CASSPAGTSGSWPYNEQFF. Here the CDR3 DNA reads TGTGCCAGCAGCCCGGCCGGGACTAGCGGGAGTTGGCCCTACAATGAGCAGTTCTTC.

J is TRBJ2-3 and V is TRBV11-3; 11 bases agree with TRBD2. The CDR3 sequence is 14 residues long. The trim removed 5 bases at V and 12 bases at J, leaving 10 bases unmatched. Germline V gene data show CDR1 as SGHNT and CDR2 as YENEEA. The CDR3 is CASSHLAGGPPQYF. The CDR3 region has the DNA TGTGCCAGCAGCCACCTAGCGGGGGGCCCCCCTCAGTATTTT. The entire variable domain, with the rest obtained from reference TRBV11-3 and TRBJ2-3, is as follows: EAGVVQSPRYKIIEKKQPVAFWCNPISGHNTLYWYLQNLGQGPELLIRYENEEAVDDSQLPKDRFSAERLKGVDSTLKIQPAELGDSAVYLCASSHLAGGPPQYFGPGTRLTVL.

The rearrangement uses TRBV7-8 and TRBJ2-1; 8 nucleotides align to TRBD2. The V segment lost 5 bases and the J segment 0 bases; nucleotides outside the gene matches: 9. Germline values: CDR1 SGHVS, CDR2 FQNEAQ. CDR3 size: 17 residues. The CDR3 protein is CASSASAGGNSYNEQFF. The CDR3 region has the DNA TGTGCCAGCAGCGCTAGCGCGGGGGGAAACTCCTACAATGAGCAGTTCTTC. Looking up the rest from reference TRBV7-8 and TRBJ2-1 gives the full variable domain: GAGVSQSPRYKVAKRGQDVALRCDPISGHVSLFWYQQALGQGPEFLTYFQNEAQLDKSGLPSDRFFAERPEGSVSTLKIQRTQQEDSAVYLCASSASAGGNSYNEQFFGPGTRLTVL.

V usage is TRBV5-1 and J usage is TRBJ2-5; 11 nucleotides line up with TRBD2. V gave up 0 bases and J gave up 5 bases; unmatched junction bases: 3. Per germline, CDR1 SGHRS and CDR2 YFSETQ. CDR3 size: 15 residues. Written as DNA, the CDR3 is TGCGCCAGCAGCTTGGGGACTAGCGGGTACGAGACCCAGTACTTC. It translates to CASSLGTSGYETQYF.